These 20 T cell receptor beta chains were all obtained from the same sample, sequenced in a study of blood T cell repertoires in COVID-19 (dated by TCRdb to 2020 to 2022). The protocol used for the library was the immunoSEQ multiplex PCR assay. Drawn from immuneACCESS, this table holds only the in-frame rearrangements with V and J called that TCRdb kept. Clones are partly lost; checked studies trace under half to an unresolved V gene and leave the rest unexplained. Here the sample has a few hundred thousand clones; approximately 83% occur a single time. Together, the top ten hold around 4.4% of the sample. The sequenced sample consisted of PBMCs or T cells enriched from blood (not recorded which). Receptor source: a woman aged 40-49 years with acute COVID-19.

This clone turned up a few times. The J gene is TRBJ1-4, the V gene TRBV19; D is unresolved. The CDR3 runs to 14 residues. V gave up 9 bases and J gave up 8 bases, with 19 bases separating them. CDR1 and CDR2 (germline): LNHDA, SQIVND (reference sequence). The CDR3 DNA reads TGTGCCAGCCACCCTCCGGGAAGGCCCGAAAAACTGTTTTTT. It codes for CASHPPGRPEKLFF.

The chain has TRBV19 and TRBJ1-1, with D possibly matching TRBD1 (5 bases). Trimming removed 8 bases at V and 8 bases at J, with 24 bases between. The CDR3 is 15 residues long. The germline gives CDR1 LNHDA, CDR2 SQIVND (reference sequence). The CDR3 nucleotides read TGTGCCAGTGCCCCCGACGGACGGGGGAAGGTCGAAGCTTTCTTT. This translates into CASAPDGRGKVEAFF.

This clone was observed once. The gene calls are TRBV20-1 and TRBJ1-4; TRBD1 matches at 7 bases. The CDR3 is 14 amino acids. CDR1 and CDR2 from the germline V gene are DFQATT and SNEGSKA (reference sequence). V lost 3 bases, J lost 5 bases, and 6 bases stayed unmatched. CDR3 bases: TGCAGTGCTAGTGATTCAGGGGGAAATGAAAAACTGTTTTTT. This encodes CSASDSGGNEKLFF.

This clone came up once. This chain links TRBV10-2 with TRBJ2-5, with D unresolved. The CDR3 extends over 15 amino acids. V lost 3 bases and J 2 bases, leaving 13 bases between the germline ends. Germline CDR1 and CDR2: WSHSY and SAAADI. The CDR3 DNA reads TGCGCCAGCAGTGATAGGAGAACCCGGCAAGAGACCCAGTACTTC. Residues: CASSDRRTRQETQYF.

This clone was picked up one time. J is TRBJ1-1 and V is TRBV9, with D maybe TRBD1 (6 bases). There are 17 residues in the CDR3. Germline V gene sequence: CDR1 SGDLS, CDR2 YYNGEE. The V end lost 0 bases, the J end lost 2 bases, and 17 bases lay between the germline ends. CDR3 in DNA: TGTGCCAGCAGCGTAGACTCCTGGGGGGGGCTAAACACTGAAGCTTTCTTT. It is translated as CASSVDSWGGLNTEAFF. The full variable domain, rest sourced from reference TRBV9 and TRBJ1-1, is DSGVTQTPKHLITATGQRVTLRCSPRSGDLSVYWYQQSLDQGLQFLIQYYNGEERAKGNILERFSAQQFPDLHSELNLSSLELGDSALYFCASSVDSWGGLNTEAFFGQGTRLTVV.

The chain recombines TRBV3-1 (or the pseudogene TRBV3-2) with TRBJ1-3, with no clear D. The CDR3 runs 13 residues. CDR1 and CDR2 (germline): LGHDT, YNNKEL (reference sequence). The V end lost 2 bases, the J end lost 3 bases, and 5 bases lay between the germline ends. CDR3 sequence: CASSQTSGNTIYF. The CDR3 region has the DNA TGTGCCAGCAGCCAAACAAGTGGAAACACCATATATTTT.

The V call is TRBV27, the J call TRBJ2-3; 7 nucleotides agree with TRBD2. The CDR3 is made up of 15 amino acids. CDR1 and CDR2 (germline): MNHEY, SMNVEV (reference sequence). V gave up 5 bases and J gave up 6 bases; unmatched junction bases: 11. As DNA, the CDR3 is TGTGCCAGCAGTCCGACCCCCCTAGCGGCGGATACGCAGTATTTT. The encoded protein is CASSPTPLAADTQYF.

This rearrangement joins TRBV11-2 to TRBJ1-4; D may be TRBD1 (5 bases). CDR1 is SGHAT, CDR2 FQNNGV, per germline. CDR3 length: 16 amino acids. V lost 0 bases and J 7 bases, leaving 15 bases between the germline ends. CDR3: CASSLDFRGSFEKLFF. CDR3 DNA: TGTGCCAGCAGCTTAGATTTTAGGGGTTCTTTTGAAAAACTGTTTTTT.

The chain employs TRBV7-9 and TRBJ2-1, with TRBD1 identical over 7 bases. The CDR3 consists of 18 residues. Per the germline V gene, CDR1 is SEHNR and CDR2 is FQNEAQ (reference sequence). The trim removed 0 bases at V and 0 bases at J, leaving 8 bases unmatched. CDR3 amino acids: CASSLATGQDRSYNEQFF. CDR3 DNA: TGTGCCAGCAGCTTAGCTACTGGACAGGATCGCTCCTACAATGAGCAGTTCTTC.

This chain uses TRBV14 with TRBJ2-4; 8 bases are a match to TRBD2. V shed 4 bases and J 7 bases; nucleotides not matched to a gene: 6. Germline CDR1 and CDR2: SGHDN and FVKESK. CDR3 length: 14 residues. Here the CDR3 reads CASSLGGDVNIQYF. Written as DNA, the CDR3 is TGTGCCAGCAGCCTCGGGGGGGATGTCAACATTCAGTACTTC.

The rearrangement uses TRBV9 and TRBJ2-2; D is unclear. Trimming took 0 bases from V and 7 from J, leaving 13 bases between them. CDR1 SGDLS and CDR2 YYNGEE come from the germline V gene. This CDR3 region has 15 residues. CDR3 sequence: CASSVDPGHGGELFF. The CDR3 DNA reads TGTGCCAGCAGCGTAGATCCCGGTCACGGCGGGGAGCTGTTTTTT.

J is TRBJ2-7 and V is TRBV10-3, with 9 bases fitting TRBD2. The CDR3 consists of 15 residues. After removal of 10 bases from V and 4 bases from J, the junction contained 14 bases not matched to a gene. The germline gives CDR1 ENHRY, CDR2 SYGVKD. CDR3 in amino acids: CATTSQREERYEQYF. CDR3 DNA sequence: TGTGCCACCACCTCCCAGCGGGAGGAGCGGTACGAGCAGTACTTC.

This clone was seen more than once but under ten times. J is TRBJ1-5 and V is TRBV3-1 (or the pseudogene TRBV3-2); possibly TRBD1 for D (5 bases). Germline CDR1 reads LGHDT; CDR2 reads YNNKEL (reference sequence). Trimming removed 1 base from V and 9 bases from J, with 10 bases in between. CDR3 length: 13 amino acids. Here the CDR3 reads CASSQAPGGPQHF. CDR3 nucleotide sequence: TGTGCCAGCAGCCAAGCCCCCGGGGGGCCCCAGCATTTT.

The chain is built from TRBV3-1 (or the pseudogene TRBV3-2) and TRBJ2-3, with TRBD1 as a possible D gene (6 bases). The CDR3 has 15 residues. Germline V gene lookup returns CDR1 LGHDT and CDR2 YNNKEL (reference sequence). Trimming removed 2 bases at V and 4 bases at J, with 13 bases between. The CDR3 DNA follows: TGTGCCAGCAGCCAAACAGGGAAAGGGGCAGATACGCAGTATTTT. Amino acid sequence: CASSQTGKGADTQYF.

For this clone: At the DNA level, this CDR3 is encoded by other sequences in the same sample as well. This rearrangement joins TRBV7-9 to TRBJ1-4, with a possible D match to TRBD1 (5 bases). The CDR3 is 15 residues long. Germline values: CDR1 SEHNR, CDR2 FQNEAQ (reference sequence). V was trimmed by 1 base and J by 5 bases, leaving 11 bases between them. CDR3 DNA sequence: TGTGCCAGCAGCTTAGAAGGGACTGGCAATGAAAAACTGTTTTTT. Translation: CASSLEGTGNEKLFF.

V usage is TRBV28 and J usage is TRBJ2-7, with D tentatively TRBD1 (5 bases). The germline gives CDR1 MDHEN, CDR2 SYDVKM. V was clipped by 5 bases and J by 4 bases, with 6 bases between them. The length of the CDR3 is 11 residues. CDR3 DNA: TGTGCCAGCAGTGACAGTTACGAGCAGTACTTC. Its translation: CASSDSYEQYF.

This chain links TRBV28 with TRBJ1-1; 7 nucleotides agree with TRBD1. After removal of 0 bases from V and 0 bases from J, the junction contained 4 bases not matched to a gene. Per germline, CDR1 MDHEN and CDR2 SYDVKM. CDR3 length: 16 residues. The CDR3 coding sequence is TGTGCCAGCAGTTTATGGGGGGACAGTATGAACACTGAAGCTTTCTTT. It translates to CASSLWGDSMNTEAFF.

The V and J genes are TRBV4-3 and TRBJ2-1; 8 bases fit TRBD1. Losses at the gene ends were 4 bases for V and 5 bases for J; bases not matched to a gene: 13. The CDR3 has 17 amino acids. Germline CDR1 is LGHNA and CDR2 is YSLEER. The CDR3 nucleotides are TGCGCCAGCAGCCGATCCGACAGGGGCGGGCCTCACAATGAGCAGTTCTTC. This encodes CASSRSDRGGPHNEQFF.

This clone has just one count. The chain has TRBV4-3 and TRBJ2-3; weak D call: TRBD2 (6 bases). The CDR3 sequence is 15 residues long. Trimming left V 0 bases short and J 2 bases short, with 9 bases between. CDR1 is LGHNA and CDR2 is YSLEER in the germline V gene. CDR3 protein: CASSQDRTNTDTQYF. CDR3 sequence (DNA): TGCGCCAGCAGCCAAGATCGGACTAACACAGATACGCAGTATTTT.

The gene calls are TRBV4-1 and TRBJ1-4; 9 nucleotides agree with TRBD1. Germline CDR1 MGHRA, CDR2 YSYEKL. The CDR3 has 18 amino acids. Trimming at V came to 0 bases and at J to 5 bases, leaving 10 bases not matched to a gene. CDR3 residues: CASSQEGTGLSWNEKLFF. The DNA of the CDR3 is TGCGCCAGCAGCCAAGAAGGGACAGGGCTATCTTGGAATGAAAAACTGTTTTTT.